This TCR beta chain was documented in a study of identifying expanded T cells in peripheral blood. Study-level results: Variance in clone template counts between approximately two-week samples significantly increased with total template count across all healthy donors. Differentially abundant clones: around 1.2 between replicates, around 17 at 2 to 3 weeks, less than 25 at four.

As regards this clone: What it binds is not known.

Sequencing used immunoSEQ multiplex PCR; TCRdb keeps in-frame clones, though not all of them. The table includes just under 65,000 clones, over 75% detected once. Collection occurred without any documented infections or immune events in donors. Sequencing used blood. The TCR comes from a person aged 18-70 years in good health.

The CDR3 DNA sequence: TGCGCCAGCAGCCAAGATGGGACAGGGACGAACGAGCAGTACTTC. Translating gives CASSQDGTGTNEQYF. The V gene is TRBV4-3, the J gene TRBJ2-7; 9 positions match TRBD1. Germline V gene lookup returns CDR1 LGHNA and CDR2 YSLEER. V was clipped by 0 bases and J by 5 bases; unmatched bases: 5. CDR3 length: 15 residues.